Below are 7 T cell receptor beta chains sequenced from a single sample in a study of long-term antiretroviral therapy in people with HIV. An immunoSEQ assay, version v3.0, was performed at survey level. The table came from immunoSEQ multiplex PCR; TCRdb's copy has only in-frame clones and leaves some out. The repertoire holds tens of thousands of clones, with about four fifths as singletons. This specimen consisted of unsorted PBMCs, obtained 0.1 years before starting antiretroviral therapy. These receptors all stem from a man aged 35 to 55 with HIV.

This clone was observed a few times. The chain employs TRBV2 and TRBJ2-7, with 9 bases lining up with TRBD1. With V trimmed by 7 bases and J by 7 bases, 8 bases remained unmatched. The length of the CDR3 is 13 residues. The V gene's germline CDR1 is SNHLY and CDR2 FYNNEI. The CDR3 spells CASTRTGQGEQYF. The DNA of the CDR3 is TGTGCCAGCACCAGAACCGGACAGGGGGAGCAGTACTTC. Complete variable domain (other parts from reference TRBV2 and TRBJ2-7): EPEVTQTPSHQVTQMGQEVILRCVPISNHLYFYWYRQILGQKVEFLVSFYNNEISEKSEIFDDQFSVERPDGSNFTLKIRSTKLEDSAMYFCASTRTGQGEQYFGPGTRLTVT.

DNA of the CDR3: TGTGCCACCAGCATGACAGGCTACCAAGAGACCCAGTACTTC. Translating it yields CATSMTGYQETQYF. J is TRBJ2-5 and V is TRBV15, with D maybe TRBD1 (6 bases). This CDR3 contains 14 residues. The germline V and J ends were trimmed by 4 bases and 0 bases, with 9 bases remaining between them. The germline CDR1 and CDR2 sequences are LNHNV and YYDKDF (reference sequence).

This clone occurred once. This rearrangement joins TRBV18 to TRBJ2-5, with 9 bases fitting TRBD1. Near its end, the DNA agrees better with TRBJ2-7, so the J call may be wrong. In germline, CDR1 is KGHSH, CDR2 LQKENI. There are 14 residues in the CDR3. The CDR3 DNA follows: TGTGCCAGCGGGACGGACAGGGGCACCTACGAGCAGTACTTC. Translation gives CASGTDRGTYEQYF.

CDR3 sequence: CASSTGGIYEQYF. The CDR3 nucleotides read TGTGCCAGCAGCACAGGAGGGATCTACGAGCAGTACTTC. This chain connects TRBV11-2 to TRBJ2-7; maybe TRBD2 (6 bases). CDR3 length: 13 residues. Germline V lookup: CDR1 SGHAT, CDR2 FQNNGV. V was clipped by 5 bases and J by 3 bases, with 11 bases between them.

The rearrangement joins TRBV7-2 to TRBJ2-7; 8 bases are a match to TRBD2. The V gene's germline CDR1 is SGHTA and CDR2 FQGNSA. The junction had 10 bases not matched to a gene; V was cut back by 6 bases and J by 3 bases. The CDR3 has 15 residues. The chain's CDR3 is CASSLTRAGDYEQYF. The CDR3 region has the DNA TGTGCCAGCAGTTTGACTAGAGCGGGGGACTACGAGCAGTACTTC.

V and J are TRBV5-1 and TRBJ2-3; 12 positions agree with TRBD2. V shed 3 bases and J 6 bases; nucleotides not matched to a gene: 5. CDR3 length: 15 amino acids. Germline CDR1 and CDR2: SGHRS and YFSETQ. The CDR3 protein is CASSSTSGSFDTQYF. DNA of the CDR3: TGCGCCAGCAGCTCGACTAGCGGGAGTTTTGATACGCAGTATTTT.

The CDR3, as DNA: TGCGCCAGCAGCCGTGACTGGGGAACTGAAGCTTTCTTT. Translated: CASSRDWGTEAFF. This sequence joins TRBV4-3 and TRBJ1-1, with D hard to call. Between the trimmed V and J ends, which lost 4 bases and 5 bases, there was a span of 11 bases. CDR3 length equals 13 residues. Germline CDR1 reads LGHNA; CDR2 reads YSLEER.